These 27 T cell receptor beta chains share one sample of origin, sequenced in a study of T-cell memory formation after mild COVID-19. TCRdb itself ran the 5' RACE reads through MiXCR, one entry per CDR3 protein. The sample holds 250,000 or so distinct CDR3 sequences, roughly 18% seen once. Sequencing was carried out using PBMCs or a T cell subset sorted from them (not recorded which). Receptors originate from a man between 18 and 29 years old who had mild COVID-19 (a few samples of this study predate the infection). Cell type and time point are not known.

The chain employs TRBV5-4 and TRBJ2-3, with D maybe TRBD1 (6 bases). V lost 10 bases and J 3 bases, leaving 15 bases between the germline ends. There are 13 residues in the CDR3. Germline lookup yields CDR1 SGHNT and CDR2 YYREEE (reference sequence). CDR3 DNA: TGTGCCGGGCGACAGGCTGGGACAGATACGCAGTATTTT. It yields the protein CAGRQAGTDTQYF.

This clonotype came up a few times. The chain links TRBV5-1 to TRBJ1-2; TRBD1 matches 8 bases. Germline CDR1 reads SGHRS; CDR2 reads YFSETQ. Trimming removed 3 bases from V and 8 bases from J; junction bases left unmatched: 12. CDR3 length: 15 amino acids. Here the CDR3 DNA reads TGCGCCAGCAGCTCCCGGCCAGGGGGCGCGGGCGGCTACACCTTC. This translates into CASSSRPGGAGGYTF.

This clonotype was detected a few times. This chain uses TRBV27 with TRBJ2-2; D is perhaps TRBD1 or TRBD2 (5 bases each). The V end was cut by 4 bases, the J end by 7 bases, with 13 bases between. Germline CDR1 MNHEY, CDR2 SMNVEV (reference sequence). CDR3 size: 14 residues. This CDR3 is CASSYGGLSGELFF. CDR3 sequence (DNA): TGTGCCAGCAGTTATGGGGGTCTGAGCGGGGAGCTGTTTTTT.

This clonotype occurred a few times. This chain uses TRBV5-1 with TRBJ1-5, with D possibly matching TRBD1 (6 bases). The CDR3 is made up of 15 amino acids. Per germline, CDR1 SGHRS and CDR2 YFSETQ. Trimming shortened V by 7 bases and J by 5 bases, and 19 bases separated the two germline ends. The CDR3 coding sequence is TGCGCCAGCTCTTTAGGCGGGACACCAGATCAGCCCCAGCATTTT. The encoded protein is CASSLGGTPDQPQHF.

V is TRBV27 and J is TRBJ2-1, with D possibly TRBD1 on 6 matching bases. The V end lost 3 bases, the J end lost 9 bases, and 18 bases lay between the germline ends. The CDR3 has 15 amino acids. CDR1 is MNHEY, CDR2 SMNVEV, per germline (reference sequence). The CDR3 DNA follows: TGTGCCAGCAGTTTTTTGCCCGTCTCAGGGGTTGAGCAGTTCTTC. Protein product: CASSFLPVSGVEQFF.

The chain joins TRBV3-1 to TRBJ1-1, with D unclear. The CDR3 is 14 residues long. The germline V gene encodes CDR1 LGHDT and CDR2 YNNKEL (reference sequence). V was cut by 1 base and J by 6 bases, with 12 bases left in between. CDR3: CASSQVAGSPEAFF. CDR3 coding DNA: TGTGCCAGCAGCCAAGTCGCGGGGTCGCCTGAAGCTTTCTTT.

This clonotype came up a few times. The rearrangement joins TRBV5-1 to TRBJ2-5; D gene uncertain. V was cut by 0 bases and J by 1 base, with 4 bases left in between. Germline V gene data show CDR1 as SGHRS and CDR2 as YFSETQ. CDR3 length: 13 residues. CDR3 loop: CASSLDGQETQYF. The CDR3 DNA sequence: TGCGCCAGCAGCTTGGACGGCCAAGAGACCCAGTACTTC.

The chain couples TRBV11-2 to TRBJ2-5; D not certain. Germline V lookup: CDR1 SGHAT, CDR2 FQNNGV. The CDR3 totals 12 residues. Trimming cost V 1 base and J 5 bases, with 5 bases left between them. For the CDR3, the DNA is TGTGCCAGCAGCTTAGCGTGGGAGACCCAGTACTTC. Translating it yields CASSLAWETQYF.

This clonotype was seen ten or more times. This sequence joins TRBV5-1 and TRBJ2-3; TRBD2 agrees at 10 bases. The CDR3 extends over 16 amino acids. With V trimmed by 0 bases and J by 3 bases, 4 bases remained unmatched. CDR1 SGHRS and CDR2 YFSETQ come from the germline V gene. In DNA, the CDR3 is TGCGCCAGCAGCTTGGGGGGACTAGCGTTGACAGATACGCAGTATTTT. Amino acid sequence: CASSLGGLALTDTQYF.

The chain joins TRBV14 to TRBJ2-5, with 12 bases lining up with TRBD2. Trimming removed 3 bases from V and 4 bases from J; junction bases left unmatched: 3. Germline values: CDR1 SGHDN, CDR2 FVKESK. The CDR3 is 15 amino acids. The CDR3 here is CASSHGLAGTETQYF. In DNA form, the CDR3 reads TGTGCCAGCAGCCACGGACTAGCGGGAACAGAGACCCAGTACTTC.

This clonotype has just a few counts. This chain connects TRBV12-3 or TRBV12-4 to TRBJ2-3; 8 bases line up with TRBD2. Trimming cost V 5 bases and J 8 bases; bases outside gene matches: 9. The CDR3 loop spans 14 amino acids. In DNA, the CDR3 is TGTGCCAGCAGTCTTGAGGGACTAGGCACTACGCAGTATTTT. It specifies CASSLEGLGTTQYF.

This clonotype was counted only a few times. The V gene is TRBV3-1, the J gene TRBJ1-5, with D tentatively TRBD1 (5 bases). Germline-derived CDR1 and CDR2 are LGHDT and YNNKEL (reference sequence). This CDR3 is 15 amino acids long. Trimming took 0 bases from V and 4 from J, leaving 10 bases between them. CDR3 sequence reads: CASSQERTPNQPQHF. The CDR3 coding sequence is TGTGCCAGCAGCCAAGAGAGGACACCGAATCAGCCCCAGCATTTT.

This clonotype was seen repeatedly, ten times or more. This chain links TRBV5-1 with TRBJ2-2; D possibly corresponds to TRBD1 (5 bases). The V gene lost 2 bases and the J gene lost 4 bases, with 9 bases spanning the gap. The CDR3 is 14 amino acids. In germline, CDR1 is SGHRS, CDR2 YFSETQ. Here the CDR3 DNA reads TGCGCCAGCAGCTTTCGACAGTCCACCGGGGAGCTGTTTTTT. It specifies CASSFRQSTGELFF.

The V call is TRBV5-1, the J call TRBJ2-5; perhaps D is TRBD1 or TRBD2 (5 bases each). CDR1 SGHRS and CDR2 YFSETQ come from the germline V gene. This CDR3 has 16 amino acids. Trimming removed 3 bases from V and 0 bases from J, with 15 bases in between. DNA of the CDR3: TGCGCCAGCAGCTCCCAAGGGACCTCCAACCAAGAGACCCAGTACTTC. This gives the protein CASSSQGTSNQETQYF.

The V gene is TRBV18, the J gene TRBJ1-5; D is unclear. V was pared by 1 base and J by 4 bases, with 5 bases between. In germline, CDR1 is KGHSH, CDR2 LQKENI. This CDR3 is built from 13 residues. The CDR3 sequence is CASSPLPNQPQHF. The CDR3 DNA follows: TGTGCCAGCTCACCACTCCCTAATCAGCCCCAGCATTTT. Full variable domain (outside the CDR3, taken from reference TRBV18 and TRBJ1-5): NAGVMQNPRHLVRRRGQEARLRCSPMKGHSHVYWYRQLPEEGLKFMVYLQKENIIDESGMPKERFSAEFPKEGPSILRIQQVVRGDSAAYFCASSPLPNQPQHFGDGTRLSIL.

The chain links TRBV7-2 to TRBJ1-2, with 11 positions matching TRBD1. From germline, CDR1 is SGHTA and CDR2 FQGNSA. The CDR3 spans 18 residues. V was pared by 2 bases and J by 4 bases, with 12 bases of the junction left unmatched. As DNA, the CDR3 is TGTGCCAGCAGCTTATTCCAGGGACAGGGGGACCCTCTCTATGGCTACACCTTC. This sequence encodes CASSLFQGQGDPLYGYTF. Variable domain in full (rest from reference TRBV7-2 and TRBJ1-2): GAGVSQSPSNKVTEKGKDVELRCDPISGHTALYWYRQSLGQGLEFLIYFQGNSAPDKSGLPSDRFSAERTGGSVSTLTIQRTQQEDSAVYLCASSLFQGQGDPLYGYTFGSGTRLTVV.

Only a few counts were recorded for this clonotype. This chain connects TRBV7-3 to TRBJ2-1; 13 positions match TRBD2. The CDR3 totals 19 residues. Germline V gene sequence: CDR1 SGHTA, CDR2 FQGTGA. V lost 5 bases and J lost 0; bases outside the gene matches: 10. This CDR3 is CASSPRGTSGVNSYNEQFF. The CDR3 coding sequence is TGTGCCAGCAGCCCAAGGGGGACTAGCGGGGTTAACTCCTACAATGAGCAGTTCTTC.

J is TRBJ1-4 and V is TRBV5-1; possible D gene TRBD1, 5 bases. V lost 1 base and J 7 bases, leaving 14 bases between the germline ends. CDR3 length: 15 residues. Germline V gene sequence: CDR1 SGHRS, CDR2 YFSETQ. In DNA form, the CDR3 reads TGCGCCAGCAGCTTGAGGGGCGGAGGGAGTGAAAAACTGTTTTTT. As protein: CASSLRGGGSEKLFF.

The rearrangement joins TRBV7-6 to TRBJ2-2; D may be TRBD1 (6 bases). The CDR3 runs 16 residues. The V gene lost 5 bases and the J gene lost 4 bases, with 17 bases spanning the gap. Germline assignment: CDR1 SGHVS and CDR2 FNYEAQ. Here the CDR3 DNA reads TGTGCCAGCAGCCCCGTAGTGGGGGCGAGCACCGGGGAGCTGTTTTTT. Translating gives CASSPVVGASTGELFF.

The gene calls are TRBV2 and TRBJ2-7; no definite D call. CDR3 size: 16 residues. Between the trimmed V and J ends, which lost 1 base and 3 bases, there was a span of 16 bases. CDR1 is SNHLY and CDR2 is FYNNEI in the germline V gene. CDR3 protein: CASSEGQDSTIYEQYV. The CDR3 nucleotides are TGTGCCAGCAGTGAAGGCCAGGATTCGACGATCTACGAGCAGTACGTC.

DNA for the CDR3: TGCAGTGCTAGAGCAAGGGGTGATGAGCAGTTCTTC. The encoded protein is CSARARGDEQFF. The chain employs TRBV20-1 and TRBJ2-1, with D maybe TRBD1 (5 bases). CDR3 length: 12 residues. Trimming took 1 base from V and 8 from J, leaving 9 bases between them. Per the germline V gene, CDR1 is DFQATT and CDR2 is SNEGSKA (reference sequence).

The V gene is TRBV11-1, the J gene TRBJ2-1, with 8 bases that match TRBD1. Trimming removed 0 bases from V and 6 bases from J; junction bases left unmatched: 19. Germline CDR1 reads SGHAT; CDR2 reads FQDESV (reference sequence). This CDR3 region has 20 residues. The CDR3 sequence: CASSLAKYRGILGYGNEQFF. CDR3 nucleotide sequence: TGTGCCAGCAGCTTAGCTAAGTACAGGGGGATACTTGGATATGGCAATGAGCAGTTCTTC.

The V gene is TRBV5-1, the J gene TRBJ2-7; TRBD2 agrees at 9 bases. This CDR3 has 15 residues. CDR1 SGHRS and CDR2 YFSETQ come from the germline V gene. The junction had 6 bases not matched to a gene; V was cut back by 1 base and J by 4 bases. CDR3 DNA sequence: TGCGCCAGCAGCTTGTTCCCTAGCGGGGATTACGAGCAGTACTTC. Translation gives CASSLFPSGDYEQYF.

The chain has TRBV20-1 and TRBJ2-2; 10 bases agree with TRBD1. Germline V gives CDR1 DFQATT, CDR2 SNEGSKA (reference sequence). The J segment lost 0 bases and the V segment lost 3 bases, leaving 1 base of the junction unmatched. CDR3 length: 15 residues. The CDR3 loop reads CSARTGGPNTGELFF. As DNA, the CDR3 is TGCAGTGCTAGGACAGGGGGCCCGAACACCGGGGAGCTGTTTTTT.

The table lists this clonotype with a few counts. This chain uses TRBV5-1 with TRBJ1-4, with D possibly being TRBD1 (5 bases). The CDR3 totals 14 residues. CDR1 and CDR2 from the germline V gene are SGHRS and YFSETQ. Between the trimmed V and J ends, which lost 0 bases and 7 bases, there was a span of 10 bases. CDR3 in DNA: TGCGCCAGCAGCTTGGAGTCGCAGGGTGAAAAACTGTTTTTT. Its translation is CASSLESQGEKLFF.

V usage is TRBV28 and J usage is TRBJ2-7, with D possibly TRBD2 on 5 matching bases. The CDR3 spans 12 residues. Trimming took 7 bases from V and 7 from J, leaving 14 bases between them. Germline values: CDR1 MDHEN, CDR2 SYDVKM. The CDR3 DNA follows: TGTGCCAGCACGGGGAAATCGTGGGAGCAGTACGTC. Its protein product is CASTGKSWEQYV.

There are a few counts of this clonotype. The chain employs TRBV5-8 and TRBJ2-5; 7 bases line up with TRBD1. The germline CDR1 and CDR2 sequences are SGHTS and YDEGEE. This CDR3 is built from 16 residues. V lost 4 bases and J lost 2; bases outside the gene matches: 11. The CDR3: CASSRTIGGLQETQYF. CDR3 sequence (DNA): TGTGCCAGCAGCCGGACGATAGGGGGCCTTCAAGAGACCCAGTACTTC.